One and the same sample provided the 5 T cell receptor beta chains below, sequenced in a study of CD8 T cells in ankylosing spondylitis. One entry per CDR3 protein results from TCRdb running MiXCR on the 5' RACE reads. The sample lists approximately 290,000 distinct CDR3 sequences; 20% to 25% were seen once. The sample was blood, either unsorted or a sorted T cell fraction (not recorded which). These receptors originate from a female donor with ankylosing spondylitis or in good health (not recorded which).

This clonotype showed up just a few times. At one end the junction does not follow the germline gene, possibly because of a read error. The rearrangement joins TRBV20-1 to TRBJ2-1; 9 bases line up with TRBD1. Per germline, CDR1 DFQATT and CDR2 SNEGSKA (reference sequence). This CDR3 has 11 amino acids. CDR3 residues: CSARIGTGSKF. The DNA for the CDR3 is TGCAGTGCTAGAATAGGGACAGGGAGTAAGTTC.

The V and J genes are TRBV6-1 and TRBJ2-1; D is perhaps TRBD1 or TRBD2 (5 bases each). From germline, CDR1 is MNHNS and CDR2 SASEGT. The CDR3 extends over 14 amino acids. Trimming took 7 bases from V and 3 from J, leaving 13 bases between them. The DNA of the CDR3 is TGTGCCAGCAAGACAGCGGTGGACTACAATGAGCAGTTCTTC. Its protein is CASKTAVDYNEQFF.

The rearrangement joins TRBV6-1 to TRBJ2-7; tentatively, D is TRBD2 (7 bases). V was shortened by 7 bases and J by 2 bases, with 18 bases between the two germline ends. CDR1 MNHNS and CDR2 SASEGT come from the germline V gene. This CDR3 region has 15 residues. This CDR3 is CASIPGGGRPYEQYF. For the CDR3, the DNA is TGTGCCAGCATCCCCGGGGGCGGGAGACCCTACGAGCAGTACTTC.

CDR3: CASSLWEETGELFF. CDR3 coding DNA: TGTGCCAGCAGTTTGTGGGAGGAGACCGGGGAGCTGTTTTTT. The gene calls are TRBV6-2 or TRBV6-3 and TRBJ2-2; D may be TRBD2 (6 bases). Germline CDR1 and CDR2: MNHEY and SVGEGT. This CDR3 comprises 14 residues. V lost 4 bases and J 5 bases, leaving 11 bases between the germline ends.

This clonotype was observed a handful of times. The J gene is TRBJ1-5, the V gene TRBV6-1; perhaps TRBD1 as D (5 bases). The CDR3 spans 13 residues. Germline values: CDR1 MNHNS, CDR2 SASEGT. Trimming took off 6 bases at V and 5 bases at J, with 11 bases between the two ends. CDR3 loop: CASRLDSHQPQHF. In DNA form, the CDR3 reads TGTGCCAGCAGGCTAGACAGCCATCAGCCCCAGCATTTT.